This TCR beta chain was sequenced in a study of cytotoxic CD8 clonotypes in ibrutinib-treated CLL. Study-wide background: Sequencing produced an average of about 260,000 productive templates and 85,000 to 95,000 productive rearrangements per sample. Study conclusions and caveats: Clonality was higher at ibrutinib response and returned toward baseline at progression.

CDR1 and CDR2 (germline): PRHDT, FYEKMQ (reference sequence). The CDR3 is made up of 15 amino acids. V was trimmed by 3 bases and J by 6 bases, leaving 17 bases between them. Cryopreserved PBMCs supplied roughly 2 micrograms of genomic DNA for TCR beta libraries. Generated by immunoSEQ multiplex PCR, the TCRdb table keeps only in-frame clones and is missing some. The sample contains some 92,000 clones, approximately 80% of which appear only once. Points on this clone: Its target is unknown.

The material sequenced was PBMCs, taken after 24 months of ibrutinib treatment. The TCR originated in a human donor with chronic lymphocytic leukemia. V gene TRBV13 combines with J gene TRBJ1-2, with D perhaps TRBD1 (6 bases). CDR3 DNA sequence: TGTGCCAGCAGCTTGGGGTCCATCAGGGGTCATGGCTACACCTTC. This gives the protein CASSLGSIRGHGYTF.